These 14 T cell receptor beta chains were sequenced from one sample in a study of human T cells and chemical hapten exposure. MiXCR, applied by TCRdb to the RACE reads, yields one record per CDR3 protein. The data hold roughly 74,000 distinct CDR3 sequences, with 25% to 40% observed a single time. Sample time point: patch test 1, 2 weeks after DPC sensitization. Treatment defined: therapeutic diphenylcyclopropenone sensitization with weekly scalp DPC. The sequencing here drew on whole blood, taken in connection with sensitization to the hapten diphenylcyclopropenone (DPC). These receptors came from a man aged 35 to 55 with alopecia areata. Some clones in this sample may be carry-over from other donors' samples.

The table lists this clonotype with a few counts. The V gene is TRBV28, the J gene TRBJ2-2, with D maybe TRBD1 (5 bases). Germline V gene lookup returns CDR1 MDHEN and CDR2 SYDVKM. With 7 bases removed from V and 0 bases from J, the gap between germline ends came to 12 bases. The CDR3 spans 15 residues. The CDR3: CASIYDSPNTGELFF. CDR3 bases: TGTGCCAGCATTTACGACAGTCCGAACACCGGGGAGCTGTTTTTT. Full variable domain (remainder filled in from reference TRBV28 and TRBJ2-2): DVKVTQSSRYLVKRTGEKVFLECVQDMDHENMFWYRQDPGLGLRLIYFSYDVKMKEKGDIPEGYSVSREKKERFSLILESASTNQTSMYLCASIYDSPNTGELFFGEGSRLTVL.

The table lists this clonotype with a few counts. CDR3 bases: TGCAGTGCTTGGGGACAGTCCTACGAGCAGTACTTC. Amino acids: CSAWGQSYEQYF. J is TRBJ2-7 and V is TRBV20-1, with 7 bases that match TRBD1. Germline values: CDR1 DFQATT, CDR2 SNEGSKA (reference sequence). V lost 5 bases, J lost 1 base, and 2 bases stayed unmatched. This CDR3 is 12 amino acids long.

This clonotype came up a few times. The chain recombines TRBV5-1 with TRBJ2-3, with TRBD2 matching 11 bases. Germline CDR1 and CDR2: SGHRS and YFSETQ. The CDR3 is made up of 16 amino acids. J was trimmed by 2 bases and V by 4 bases; bases with no gene match: 6. The CDR3 region has the DNA TGCGCCAGCAGCACACTGACTAGCGGGGACACAGATACGCAGTATTTT. It specifies CASSTLTSGDTDTQYF.

This clonotype was counted a few times. This chain uses TRBV3-1 with TRBJ2-7; possibly TRBD1 or TRBD2 for D (5 bases each). The CDR3 runs 13 residues. CDR1 LGHDT and CDR2 YNNKEL come from the germline V gene (reference sequence). Deletions cut 2 bases from V and 6 bases from J, with 11 bases between. CDR3 DNA: TGTGCCAGCAGCCAACGGGACGGGTCCGAGCAGTACTTC. This translates into CASSQRDGSEQYF.

This sequence joins TRBV21-1 and TRBJ1-6; the table names TRBD1, a call not compared with the DNA. TRBV21-1 is termed a pseudogene. The CDR3 sequence is 16 residues long. The chain's CDR3 is CASSKTTGGSNSPLHF. In nucleotides, the CDR3 is TGTGCCAGCAGCAAAACGACAGGGGGCTCTAATTCACCCCTCCACTTT.

There are a few counts of this clonotype. The rearrangement joins TRBV4-2 to TRBJ2-1; TRBD2 matches at 7 bases. CDR1 and CDR2 (germline): LGHNA, YNFKEQ. CDR3 length: 17 amino acids. Trimming took 4 bases from V and 0 from J; bases not matched to a gene: 9. Here the CDR3 DNA reads TGTGCCAGCAGCCGTGAGGCGGGAGCTAACTCCTACAATGAGCAGTTCTTC. It codes for CASSREAGANSYNEQFF.

This clonotype showed up just once. V is TRBV2 and J is TRBJ1-1; D is perhaps TRBD1 (5 bases). Germline V gene sequence: CDR1 SNHLY, CDR2 FYNNEI. The CDR3 spans 13 residues. V lost 7 bases and J lost 4, with 13 bases in between. CDR3 sequence reads: CASKRGTTTEAFF. The DNA of the CDR3 is TGTGCCAGCAAGCGGGGGACGACCACTGAAGCTTTCTTT.

This clonotype has only a few counts. CDR3 DNA sequence: TGTGCCAGCAGTTACCTCTCCGGGGCTAGGACCGGGGAGCTGTTTTTT. Translated, it gives CASSYLSGARTGELFF. This rearrangement joins TRBV6-5 to TRBJ2-2; perhaps D is TRBD1 or TRBD2 (5 bases each). The ends were cut back, 2 bases at V and 5 bases at J, with 15 bases in the middle. CDR1 is MNHEY and CDR2 is SVGAGI in the germline V gene. This CDR3 has 16 residues.

This clonotype has a handful of counts. CDR3: CASSGRDPSQYF. The CDR3 DNA follows: TGCGCCAGCAGCGGCCGGGACCCCTCACAGTATTTT. The chain joins TRBV5-1 to TRBJ2-3; D assignment may be TRBD1 or TRBD2 (5 bases each). Between the trimmed V and J ends, which lost 4 bases and 12 bases, there was a span of 15 bases. This CDR3 region has 12 residues. Germline CDR1 SGHRS, CDR2 YFSETQ.

The chain couples TRBV15 to TRBJ1-5; possible D gene TRBD1, 5 bases. This CDR3 comprises 16 residues. Trimming removed 3 bases from V and 3 bases from J, with 15 bases in between. Germline V gene lookup returns CDR1 LNHNV and CDR2 YYDKDF (reference sequence). The CDR3 spells CATSSDWQGPNQPQHF. Here the CDR3 DNA reads TGTGCCACCAGCAGTGATTGGCAGGGACCCAATCAGCCCCAGCATTTT.

This clonotype has more than one count but fewer than ten. V is TRBV12-3 or TRBV12-4 and J is TRBJ2-1, with D possibly being TRBD1 or TRBD2 (6 bases each). This CDR3 has 16 residues. Trimming left V 5 bases short and J 5 bases short, with 19 bases between. This CDR3 reads CASSLEGDSPHNEQFF. CDR3 nucleotides: TGTGCCAGCAGTCTCGAGGGGGACTCCCCTCACAATGAGCAGTTCTTC.

The genes are TRBV29-1 and TRBJ1-1; 8 nucleotides agree with TRBD1. V lost 7 bases and J lost 0; bases outside the gene matches: 4. The CDR3 is made up of 13 amino acids. CDR1 SQVTM and CDR2 ANQGSEA come from the germline V gene. The CDR3 protein is CSARQGLNTEAFF. The CDR3 DNA follows: TGCAGCGCCAGACAGGGGCTGAACACTGAAGCTTTCTTT.

There are a few counts of this clonotype. The genes are TRBV10-3 and TRBJ2-1, with 9 bases that match TRBD2. From germline, CDR1 is ENHRY and CDR2 SYGVKD. V lost 6 bases and J lost 4; bases outside the gene matches: 10. This CDR3 has 16 residues. CDR3 in amino acids: CAISTSAGGAYNEQFF. The CDR3 DNA is TGTGCCATCAGCACTAGCGCGGGAGGGGCATACAATGAGCAGTTCTTC.

This clonotype was found a few times. V and J are TRBV20-1 and TRBJ1-1, with D perhaps TRBD1 (5 bases). The germline gives CDR1 DFQATT, CDR2 SNEGSKA (reference sequence). The V and J ends lost 1 base and 5 bases respectively, with 5 bases between them. The CDR3 covers 11 residues. CDR3 nucleotides: TGCAGTGCTAGAGGGGGGACTGAAGCTTTCTTT. Translating it yields CSARGGTEAFF.